The 27 T cell receptor beta chains reported below all come from one sample, sequenced in a study of T cell responses to AZD1222 COVID-19 vaccine. TCRdb keeps only in-frame clones here, not all; method: immunoSEQ multiplex PCR. In the table there are 100,000 to 150,000 clones, 88% of which are singletons. This specimen was peripheral blood, taken on day 0 of AZD1222 vaccination. The receptors were sampled from an adult in good health.

V and J are TRBV2 and TRBJ2-5, with unresolved D. Trimming cost V 0 bases and J 1 base, with 6 bases left between them. The CDR3 covers 14 residues. The germline CDR1 and CDR2 sequences are SNHLY and FYNNEI. The CDR3 sequence is CASSEARSQETQYF. The CDR3, as DNA: TGTGCCAGCAGTGAAGCCAGGTCCCAAGAGACCCAGTACTTC.

This sequence joins TRBV2 and TRBJ2-3, with 7 bases fitting TRBD2. The CDR3 extends over 15 amino acids. Per germline, CDR1 SNHLY and CDR2 FYNNEI. Trimming took 4 bases from V and 2 from J; bases not matched to a gene: 6. The CDR3 reads CASSGQRGPTDTQYF. The CDR3 region has the DNA TGTGCCAGCAGTGGTCAGCGGGGCCCCACAGATACGCAGTATTTT.

This chain joins TRBV11-2 and TRBJ2-1, with 9 bases identical to TRBD2. Germline CDR1 SGHAT, CDR2 FQNNGV. The CDR3 runs to 15 residues. J gave up 10 bases and V 5 bases, and 12 bases lay outside the gene matches. DNA for the CDR3: TGTGCCAGCAGCGAGAGCCTAGCGGGGTTCGGCGAGCAGTTCTTC. Its protein is CASSESLAGFGEQFF.

In DNA, the CDR3 is TGTGCCAGCAGCCCCGGGACATCTGGAAACACCATATATTTT. Protein sequence: CASSPGTSGNTIYF. The chain uses TRBV6-2 or TRBV6-3 and TRBJ1-3, with a tentative D call TRBD1 (6 bases). This CDR3 is built from 14 residues. V dropped 6 bases and J dropped 1 base, with 10 bases sitting between them. Germline assignment: CDR1 MNHEY and CDR2 SVGEGT.

DNA for the CDR3: TGTGCCACCAGACCAAGGGGGGCCGAGCAGTACTTC. This sequence encodes CATRPRGAEQYF. The gene calls are TRBV24-1 and TRBJ2-7; D tentatively reads TRBD1 or TRBD2 (6 bases each). Trimming took 7 bases from V and 6 from J, leaving 12 bases between them. This CDR3 is 12 amino acids long. Germline CDR1 and CDR2: KGHDR and SFDVKD.

This clone was observed once. The rearrangement joins TRBV6-6 to TRBJ2-2; perhaps D is TRBD1 or TRBD2 (5 bases each). CDR1 and CDR2 from the germline V gene are MNHNY and SVGAGI (reference sequence). CDR3 length equals 14 residues. The ends were cut back, 7 bases at V and 1 base at J, with 10 bases in the middle. Here the CDR3 reads CASTGTENTGELFF. The DNA of the CDR3 is TGTGCCAGCACTGGGACCGAGAACACCGGGGAGCTGTTTTTT.

The table lists this clone with many counts. J is TRBJ2-5 and V is TRBV2; TRBD2 might be the D (6 bases). The V end lost 3 bases, the J end lost 5 bases, and 10 bases lay between the germline ends. The CDR3 runs 13 residues. CDR1 and CDR2 from the germline V gene are SNHLY and FYNNEI. The CDR3 DNA sequence: TGTGCCAGCAGTGATCCAGGGAGGGAGACCCAGTACTTC. As protein: CASSDPGRETQYF.

CDR3 sequence: CASSYSAGRETQYF. CDR3 DNA sequence: TGTGCCAGCAGTTACTCGGCAGGACGGGAGACCCAGTACTTC. V usage is TRBV6-5 and J usage is TRBJ2-5; D not certain. CDR1 MNHEY and CDR2 SVGAGI come from the germline V gene. CDR3 length: 14 residues. The V end was cut by 0 bases, the J end by 5 bases, with 10 bases between.

The table lists this clone with a few counts. Other DNA variants within this sample encode the same CDR3. This chain uses TRBV5-6 with TRBJ1-5; D is ambiguous. Trimming stripped 3 bases from V and 1 base from J, with 8 bases between. This CDR3 region has 14 residues. In germline, CDR1 is SGHDT, CDR2 YYEEEE. The CDR3 nucleotides read TGTGCCAGCAGCTCAGGACTGAGCAATCAGCCCCAGCATTTT. Translated, it gives CASSSGLSNQPQHF.

This clone is a singleton in its sample. The rearrangement joins TRBV6-5 to TRBJ2-7; 9 positions match TRBD1. The CDR3 has 14 residues. The V segment lost 6 bases and the J segment 6 bases; nucleotides outside the gene matches: 9. Germline values: CDR1 MNHEY, CDR2 SVGAGI. The CDR3, as DNA: TGTGCCAGCAGAACACAGGGGGCTTTCACCGAGCAGTACTTC. As protein: CASRTQGAFTEQYF.

V and J are TRBV10-3 and TRBJ1-1; D remains ambiguous. Germline V CDR1 and CDR2: ENHRY, SYGVKD. This CDR3 contains 12 residues. Trimming pared 5 bases from V and 6 bases from J, leaving 10 bases between. CDR3 in DNA: TGTGCCATCAGTTCTGGACCCTCTGAAGCTTTCTTT. Protein: CAISSGPSEAFF.

V gene TRBV27 combines with J gene TRBJ1-1, with a weak D call TRBD1 (6 bases). Germline assignment: CDR1 MNHEY and CDR2 SMNVEV (reference sequence). This CDR3 is 11 amino acids long. V was clipped by 6 bases and J by 11 bases, with 13 bases between them. The CDR3 loop is CASRSGAWAFF. The CDR3 nucleotides are TGTGCCAGCAGGTCAGGGGCATGGGCTTTCTTT.

This sequence joins TRBV12-3 or TRBV12-4 and TRBJ2-7; a possible D gene is TRBD2 (6 bases). The germline V and J ends were trimmed by 7 bases and 4 bases, with 11 bases remaining between them. This CDR3 comprises 12 residues. The DNA of the CDR3 is TGTGCCAGCACCCGGGGAGGTTACGAGCAGTACTTC. Residues: CASTRGGYEQYF.

The chain recombines TRBV5-6 with TRBJ2-2; D unresolved. Germline CDR1 reads SGHDT; CDR2 reads YYEEEE. V lost 1 base, J lost 0 bases, and 13 bases lay in between. The CDR3 is 17 amino acids. The CDR3 region is CASSLRKGFANTGELFF. As DNA, the CDR3 is TGTGCCAGCAGCTTGCGAAAGGGTTTCGCGAACACCGGGGAGCTGTTTTTT.

V gene TRBV6-5 combines with J gene TRBJ2-2; D gene ambiguous. In germline, CDR1 is MNHEY, CDR2 SVGAGI. Trimming shortened V by 7 bases and J by 1 base, and 13 bases separated the two germline ends. The CDR3 is 15 residues long. The CDR3 nucleotides read TGTGCCAGCACCCGCAGTTCGCAGAACACCGGGGAGCTGTTTTTT. It yields the protein CASTRSSQNTGELFF.

The chain carries TRBV18 and TRBJ1-5; weak D call: TRBD1 (6 bases). This CDR3 spans 14 amino acids. V was cut by 6 bases and J by 2 bases, with 11 bases left in between. Germline V gene lookup returns CDR1 KGHSH and CDR2 LQKENI. The CDR3 loop reads CASSERQGNQPQHF. CDR3 in DNA: TGTGCCAGCTCCGAAAGACAGGGCAATCAGCCCCAGCATTTT. Together with reference TRBV18 and TRBJ1-5, the CDR3 gives the full variable domain: NAGVMQNPRHLVRRRGQEARLRCSPMKGHSHVYWYRQLPEEGLKFMVYLQKENIIDESGMPKERFSAEFPKEGPSILRIQQVVRGDSAAYFCASSERQGNQPQHFGDGTRLSIL.

The rearrangement uses TRBV18 and TRBJ1-1; D gene uncertain. Germline V gives CDR1 KGHSH, CDR2 LQKENI. The CDR3 length is 15 residues. V was cut by 3 bases and J by 1 base, with 12 bases left in between. The CDR3 coding sequence is TGTGCCAGCTCACCCACGGCAACAAAGAACACTGAAGCTTTCTTT. The encoded protein is CASSPTATKNTEAFF. The full variable domain, with the rest looked up from reference TRBV18 and TRBJ1-1, is NAGVMQNPRHLVRRRGQEARLRCSPMKGHSHVYWYRQLPEEGLKFMVYLQKENIIDESGMPKERFSAEFPKEGPSILRIQQVVRGDSAAYFCASSPTATKNTEAFFGQGTRLTVV.

The rearrangement uses TRBV5-6 and TRBJ1-2; possibly TRBD1 for D (5 bases). The V and J ends lost 0 bases and 4 bases respectively, with 22 bases between them. Germline V gene data show CDR1 as SGHDT and CDR2 as YYEEEE. This CDR3 is 18 amino acids long. CDR3 nucleotide sequence: TGTGCCAGCAGCTTGGTTGGGTCAAAAGGGGCGCCAAGCTATGGCTACACCTTC. Translating it yields CASSLVGSKGAPSYGYTF.

V usage is TRBV2 and J usage is TRBJ1-6; D is unresolved. Germline CDR1 SNHLY, CDR2 FYNNEI. The CDR3 is 13 residues long. With 7 bases removed from V and 6 bases from J, the gap between germline ends came to 10 bases. The CDR3 DNA follows: TGTGCCAGCACCAATAACGGTAATTCACCCCTCCACTTT. Protein product: CASTNNGNSPLHF.

The chain has TRBV7-3 and TRBJ1-1; D ambiguous. Trimming took off 5 bases at V and 4 bases at J, with 11 bases between the two ends. The CDR3 extends over 13 amino acids. In germline, CDR1 is SGHTA, CDR2 FQGTGA. CDR3 in amino acids: CASSIGASTEAFF. CDR3 DNA: TGTGCCAGCAGCATAGGAGCGAGCACTGAAGCTTTCTTT.

The chain uses TRBV19 and TRBJ1-4; unclear D gene. V gave up 5 bases and J gave up 8 bases, with 21 bases separating them. This CDR3 contains 16 residues. Germline CDR1 and CDR2: LNHDA and SQIVND (reference sequence). The CDR3 coding sequence is TGTGCCAGTAGTCCCAGGCTGAGCTGGGTACGGGAAAAACTGTTTTTT. Protein sequence: CASSPRLSWVREKLFF.

The V gene is TRBV19, the J gene TRBJ2-3; TRBD1 agrees at 9 bases. CDR1 and CDR2 from the germline V gene are LNHDA and SQIVND (reference sequence). Unmatched junction bases numbered 7, after V lost 5 bases and J lost 4 bases. This CDR3 region has 15 residues. In nucleotides, the CDR3 is TGTGCCAGTAGTCGGCCGGGACAGGGATCAGATACGCAGTATTTT. Residues: CASSRPGQGSDTQYF. Complete variable domain (other parts from reference TRBV19 and TRBJ2-3): DGGITQSPKYLFRKEGQNVTLSCEQNLNHDAMYWYRQDPGQGLRLIYYSQIVNDFQKGDIAEGYSVSREKKESFPLTVTSAQKNPTAFYLCASSRPGQGSDTQYFGPGTRLTVL.

The V gene is TRBV7-2, the J gene TRBJ2-7, with D possibly TRBD2 on 6 matching bases. CDR1 and CDR2 (germline): SGHTA, FQGNSA. The CDR3 runs to 14 residues. Deletions cut 3 bases from V and 4 bases from J, with 13 bases between. The CDR3 loop is CASSFSRGVYEQYF. The CDR3 DNA reads TGTGCCAGCAGCTTCTCGCGGGGAGTGTACGAGCAGTACTTC. Full variable domain (missing parts from reference TRBV7-2 and TRBJ2-7): GAGVSQSPSNKVTEKGKDVELRCDPISGHTALYWYRQSLGQGLEFLIYFQGNSAPDKSGLPSDRFSAERTGGSVSTLTIQRTQQEDSAVYLCASSFSRGVYEQYFGPGTRLTVT.

The V gene is TRBV19, the J gene TRBJ2-7; TRBD1 matches 7 bases. The germline V gene encodes CDR1 LNHDA and CDR2 SQIVND (reference sequence). With V trimmed by 8 bases and J by 2 bases, 9 bases remained unmatched. The CDR3 runs to 14 residues. The CDR3 DNA is TGTGCCAGTTCCCCCCTAGACAGGGCCTACGAGCAGTACTTC. This codes for CASSPLDRAYEQYF.

The chain recombines TRBV20-1 with TRBJ1-1; D gene unclear. Between the trimmed V and J ends, which lost 3 bases and 1 base, there was a span of 3 bases. The CDR3 totals 11 residues. Germline lookup yields CDR1 DFQATT and CDR2 SNEGSKA (reference sequence). CDR3 in amino acids: CSARGNTEAFF. CDR3 nucleotides: TGCAGTGCTAGGGGGAACACTGAAGCTTTCTTT.

The rearrangement uses TRBV10-3 and TRBJ2-5, with 11 bases aligning to TRBD2. Germline CDR1 reads ENHRY; CDR2 reads SYGVKD. CDR3 size: 15 residues. With V trimmed by 6 bases and J by 3 bases, 6 bases remained unmatched. The CDR3 DNA is TGTGCCATCAGGAGTAGCGGGGGGGCTGAAGAGACCCAGTACTTC. It yields the protein CAIRSSGGAEETQYF.

The rearrangement uses TRBV9 and TRBJ2-5; 7 bases agree with TRBD2. Germline lookup yields CDR1 SGDLS and CDR2 YYNGEE. The CDR3 runs to 12 residues. V lost 3 bases to trimming and J lost 7 bases; unmatched junction nucleotides: 3. Here the CDR3 reads CASSGWGGTQYF. Here the CDR3 DNA reads TGTGCCAGCAGCGGGTGGGGGGGGACCCAGTACTTC.